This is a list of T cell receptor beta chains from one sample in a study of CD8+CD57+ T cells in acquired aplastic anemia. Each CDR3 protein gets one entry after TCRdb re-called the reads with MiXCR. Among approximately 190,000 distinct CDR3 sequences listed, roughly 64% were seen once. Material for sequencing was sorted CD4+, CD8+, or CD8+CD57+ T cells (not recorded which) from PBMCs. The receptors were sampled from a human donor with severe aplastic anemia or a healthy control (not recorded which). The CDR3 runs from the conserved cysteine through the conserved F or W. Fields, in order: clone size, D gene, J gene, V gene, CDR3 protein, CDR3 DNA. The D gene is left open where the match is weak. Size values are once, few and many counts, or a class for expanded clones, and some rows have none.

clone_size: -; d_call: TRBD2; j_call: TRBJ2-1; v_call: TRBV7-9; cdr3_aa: CASSQTSGRAHEQFF; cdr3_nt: TGTGCCAGCAGCCAGACTAGCGGGAGGGCCCATGAGCAGTTCTTC
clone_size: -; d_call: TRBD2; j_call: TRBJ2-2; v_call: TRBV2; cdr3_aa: CASRRLAGGRSTGELFF; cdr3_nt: TGTGCCAGCAGGAGGCTAGCGGGGGGGCGGAGCACCGGGGAGCTGTTTTTT
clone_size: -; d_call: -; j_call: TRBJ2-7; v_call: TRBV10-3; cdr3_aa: CAISSSYEQYF; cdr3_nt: TGTGCCATCAGCAGCTCCTACGAGCAGTACTTC
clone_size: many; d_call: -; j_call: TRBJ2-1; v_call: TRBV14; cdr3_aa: CASSPGNKGDEQFF; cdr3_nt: TGTGCCAGCAGCCCAGGTAACAAGGGAGATGAGCAGTTCTTC
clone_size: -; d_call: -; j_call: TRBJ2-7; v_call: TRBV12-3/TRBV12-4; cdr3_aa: CASNLGQKGHEQYF; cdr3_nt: TGTGCCAGCAACCTTGGACAAAAGGGCCACGAGCAGTACTTC
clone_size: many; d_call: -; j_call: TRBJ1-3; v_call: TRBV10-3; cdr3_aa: CAVRDFGDLSGNTIYF; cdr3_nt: TGTGCCGTCCGGGACTTTGGGGACCTCTCTGGAAACACCATATATTTT
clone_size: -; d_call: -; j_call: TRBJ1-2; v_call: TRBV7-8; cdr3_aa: CASSERDIRNYGYTF; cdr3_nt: TGTGCCAGCAGCGAAAGGGACATTCGTAACTATGGCTACACCTTC
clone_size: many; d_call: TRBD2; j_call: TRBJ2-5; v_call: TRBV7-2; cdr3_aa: CASSLTGLEETQYF; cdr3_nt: TGTGCCAGCAGCTTAACGGGACTAGAAGAGACCCAGTACTTC
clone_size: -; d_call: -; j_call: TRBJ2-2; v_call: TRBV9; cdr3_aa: CASSVSLGGLFF; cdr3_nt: TGTGCCAGCAGCGTTTCCCTTGGGGGGCTGTTTTTT
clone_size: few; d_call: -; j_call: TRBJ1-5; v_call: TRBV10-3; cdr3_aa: CATGDSNQPQHF; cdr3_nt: TGTGCAACCGGGGATAGCAATCAGCCCCAGCATTTT
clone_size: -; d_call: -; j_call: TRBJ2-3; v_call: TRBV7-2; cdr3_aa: CASSTNPGLMTDTQYF; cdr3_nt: TGTGCCAGCAGCACCAACCCGGGACTTATGACAGATACGCAGTATTTT
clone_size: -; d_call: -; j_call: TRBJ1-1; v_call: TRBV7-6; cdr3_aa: CASSSLTEANTEAFF; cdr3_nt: TGTGCCAGCAGCTCCCTGACAGAGGCGAACACTGAAGCTTTCTTT
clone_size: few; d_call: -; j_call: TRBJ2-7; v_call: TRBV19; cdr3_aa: CASSMRAGPSSYEQYF; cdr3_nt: TGTGCCAGTAGTATGAGGGCGGGACCGAGCTCCTACGAGCAGTACTTC
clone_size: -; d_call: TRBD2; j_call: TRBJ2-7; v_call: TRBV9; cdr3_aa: CASSPPSGSGTYEQYF; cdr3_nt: TGTGCCAGCAGCCCCCCTAGCGGGAGCGGCACCTACGAGCAGTACTTC
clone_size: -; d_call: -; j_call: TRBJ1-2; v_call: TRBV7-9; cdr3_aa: CASSLSVRVNGYTF; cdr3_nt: TGTGCCAGCAGCTTATCTGTCAGGGTGAATGGCTACACCTTC
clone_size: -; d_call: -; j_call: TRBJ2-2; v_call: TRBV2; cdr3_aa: CASSVRQDTGELFF; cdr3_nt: TGTGCCAGCAGTGTCCGGCAAGACACCGGGGAGCTGTTTTTT
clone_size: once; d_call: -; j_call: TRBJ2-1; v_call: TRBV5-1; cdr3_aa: CASSSGTSSLGQFF; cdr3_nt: TGCGCCAGCAGCTCTGGGACATCCTCCTTGGGGCAGTTCTTC
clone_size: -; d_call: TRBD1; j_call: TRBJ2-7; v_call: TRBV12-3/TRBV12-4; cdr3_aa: CASSLAGTGGEQYF; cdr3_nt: TGTGCCAGCAGTTTAGCCGGGACAGGTGGGGAGCAGTACTTC
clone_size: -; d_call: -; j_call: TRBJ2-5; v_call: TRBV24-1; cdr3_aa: CATSDTGPREQETQYF; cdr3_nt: TGTGCCACCAGTGATACTGGACCCCGAGAGCAAGAGACCCAGTACTTC
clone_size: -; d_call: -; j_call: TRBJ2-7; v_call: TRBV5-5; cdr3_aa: CASSLVRISYEQYF; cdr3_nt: TGTGCCAGCAGCTTGGTTCGGATTTCCTACGAGCAGTACTTC
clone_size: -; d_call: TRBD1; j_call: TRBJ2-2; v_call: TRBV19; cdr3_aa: CASKGTGWSTGELFF; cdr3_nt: TGTGCCAGTAAAGGGACAGGGTGGAGCACCGGGGAGCTGTTTTTT
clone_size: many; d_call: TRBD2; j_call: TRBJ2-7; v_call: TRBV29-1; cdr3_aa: CSAAGLALEQYF; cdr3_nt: TGCAGCGCAGCGGGGCTAGCGTTGGAGCAGTACTTC
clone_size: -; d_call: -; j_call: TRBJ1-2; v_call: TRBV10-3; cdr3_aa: CAISERGAVGYTF; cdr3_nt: TGTGCCATCAGTGAGCGCGGGGCTGTAGGCTACACCTTC
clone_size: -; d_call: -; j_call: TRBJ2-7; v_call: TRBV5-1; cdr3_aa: CASSPSRSSYEQYF; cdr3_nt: TGCGCCAGCAGCCCCTCGAGGAGCTCCTACGAGCAGTACTTC
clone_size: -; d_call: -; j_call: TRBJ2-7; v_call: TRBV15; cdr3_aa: CATSVHRDTYEQYF; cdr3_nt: TGTGCCACCAGCGTCCACAGGGACACCTACGAGCAGTACTTC
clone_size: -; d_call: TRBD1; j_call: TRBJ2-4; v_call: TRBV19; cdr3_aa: CASSIGSRGLGNTQHF; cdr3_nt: TGTGCCAGTAGTATAGGGTCCAGGGGGCTCGGGAACACTCAGCACTTC
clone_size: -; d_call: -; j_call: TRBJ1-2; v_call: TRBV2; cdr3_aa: CASSEAGAKHNYGYTF; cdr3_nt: TGTGCCAGCAGTGAAGCAGGGGCCAAACATAACTATGGCTACACCTTC
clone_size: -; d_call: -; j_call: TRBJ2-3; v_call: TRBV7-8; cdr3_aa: CASNPTRVPTDTQYF; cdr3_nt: TGTGCCAGCAACCCAACAAGAGTCCCCACAGATACGCAGTATTTT
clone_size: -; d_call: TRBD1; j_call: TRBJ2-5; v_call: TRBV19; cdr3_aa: CASSKGAPEETQYF; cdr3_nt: TGTGCCAGTAGTAAGGGGGCGCCGGAGGAGACCCAGTACTTC
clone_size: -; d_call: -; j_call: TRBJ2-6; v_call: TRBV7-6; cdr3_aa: CASSQGGGSSGANVLTF; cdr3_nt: TGTGCCAGCAGCCAGGGGGGTGGATCTTCTGGGGCCAACGTCCTGACTTTC
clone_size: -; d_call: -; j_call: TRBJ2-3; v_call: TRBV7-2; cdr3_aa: CASSQSHSERTDTQYF; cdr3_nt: TGTGCCAGCAGCCAATCTCATTCGGAGCGCACAGATACGCAGTATTTT
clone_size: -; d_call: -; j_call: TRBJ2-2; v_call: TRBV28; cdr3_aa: CASSLIPAYTGELFF; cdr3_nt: TGTGCCAGCAGTTTGATTCCGGCGTACACCGGGGAGCTGTTTTTT
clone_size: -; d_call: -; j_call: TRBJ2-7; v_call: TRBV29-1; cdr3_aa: CSVENTLGYEQYF; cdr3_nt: TGCAGCGTTGAAAACACCTTAGGTTACGAGCAGTACTTC
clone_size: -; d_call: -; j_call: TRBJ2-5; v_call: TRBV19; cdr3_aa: CASSPRTGGTGTQYF; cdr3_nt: TGTGCCAGTAGTCCCCGAACAGGTGGCACTGGGACCCAGTACTTC
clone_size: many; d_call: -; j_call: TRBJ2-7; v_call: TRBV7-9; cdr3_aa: CASSLADYEQYF; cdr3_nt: TGTGCCAGCAGCCTAGCTGACTACGAGCAGTACTTC
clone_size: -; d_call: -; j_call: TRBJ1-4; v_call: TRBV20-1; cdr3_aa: CSAPGQSDEKLFF; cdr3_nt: TGCAGTGCCCCGGGCCAATCGGATGAAAAACTGTTTTTT
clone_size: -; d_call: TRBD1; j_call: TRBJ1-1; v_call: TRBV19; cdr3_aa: CASSKRQGRTEAFF; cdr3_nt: TGTGCCAGTAGTAAACGACAGGGAAGGACTGAAGCTTTCTTT
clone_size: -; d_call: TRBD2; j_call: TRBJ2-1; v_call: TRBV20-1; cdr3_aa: CSAMPLADNEQFF; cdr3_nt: TGCAGTGCTATGCCGCTAGCGGACAATGAGCAGTTCTTC
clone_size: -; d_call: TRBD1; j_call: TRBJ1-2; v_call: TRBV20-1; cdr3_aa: CSARDYPGGYGYTF; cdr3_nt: TGCAGTGCTAGAGATTATCCAGGGGGCTATGGCTACACCTTC
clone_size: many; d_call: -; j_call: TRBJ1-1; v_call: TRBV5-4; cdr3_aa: CAFLWGTNTEAFF; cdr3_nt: TGTGCCTTTTTATGGGGGACGAACACTGAAGCTTTCTTT
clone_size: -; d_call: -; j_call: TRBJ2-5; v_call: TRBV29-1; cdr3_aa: CSAGRQETQYF; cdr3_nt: TGCAGCGCGGGCAGGCAAGAGACCCAGTACTTC
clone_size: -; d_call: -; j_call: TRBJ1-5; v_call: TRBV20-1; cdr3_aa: CSVTGLGQPQHF; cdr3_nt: TGCAGTGTGACGGGGCTCGGCCAGCCCCAGCATTTT
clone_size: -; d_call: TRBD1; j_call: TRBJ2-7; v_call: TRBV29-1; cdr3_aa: CSVEVRAGRGRSPTYEQYF; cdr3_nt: TGCAGCGTTGAAGTGAGGGCCGGCAGGGGGCGATCCCCTACCTACGAGCAGTACTTC
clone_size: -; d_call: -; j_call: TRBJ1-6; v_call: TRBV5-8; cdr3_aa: CASSLGFVAYSPLHF; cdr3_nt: TGTGCCAGCAGCTTGGGCTTTGTGGCCTATTCACCCCTCCACTTT
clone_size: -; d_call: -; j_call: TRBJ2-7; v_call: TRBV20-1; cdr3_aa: CSASAAYEQYF; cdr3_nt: TGCAGTGCTAGCGCAGCCTACGAGCAGTACTTC
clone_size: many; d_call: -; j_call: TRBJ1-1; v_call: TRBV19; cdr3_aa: CASSILSTGNTEAFF; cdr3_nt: TGTGCCAGTAGTATTCTGTCAACGGGGAACACTGAAGCTTTCTTT
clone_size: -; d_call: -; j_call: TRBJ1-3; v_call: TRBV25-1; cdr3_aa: CASSEFKRQGEPGNTIYF; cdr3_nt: TGTGCCAGCAGTGAATTTAAGCGTCAAGGGGAACCTGGAAACACCATATATTTT
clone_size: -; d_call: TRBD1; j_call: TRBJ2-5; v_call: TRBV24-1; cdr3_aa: CATSDVTGVETQYF; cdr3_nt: TGTGCCACCAGTGATGTCACAGGGGTAGAGACCCAGTACTTC
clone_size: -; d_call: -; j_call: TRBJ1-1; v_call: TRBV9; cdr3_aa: CASSARTEAFF; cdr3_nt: TGTGCCAGCAGCGCCCGGACTGAAGCTTTCTTT
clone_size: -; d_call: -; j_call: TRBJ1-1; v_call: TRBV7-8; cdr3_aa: CASSLGQVRTEAFF; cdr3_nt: TGTGCCAGCAGCTTAGGGCAAGTAAGGACTGAAGCTTTCTTT
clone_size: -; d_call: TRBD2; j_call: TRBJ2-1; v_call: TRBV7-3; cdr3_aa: CASSLAGGHLNEQFF; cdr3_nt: TGTGCCAGCAGCTTAGCGGGGGGGCATTTAAATGAGCAGTTCTTC
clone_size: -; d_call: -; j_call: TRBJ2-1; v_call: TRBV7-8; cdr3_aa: CASSARHNEQFF; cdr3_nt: TGTGCCAGCAGCGCACGTCACAATGAGCAGTTCTTC
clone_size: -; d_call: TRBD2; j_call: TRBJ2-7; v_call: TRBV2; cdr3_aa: CASGRAGIYEQYF; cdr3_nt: TGTGCCAGCGGGAGGGCAGGGATCTACGAGCAGTACTTC